These 17 T cell receptor beta chains were all obtained from the same sample, sequenced in a study of T cell responses to AZD1222 COVID-19 vaccine. Clones were sequenced by immunoSEQ multiplex PCR, and TCRdb holds only the in-frame ones, with some missing. Of around 160,000 clones in the sample, about 93% were seen once. The sequencing here drew on peripheral blood, taken on day 0 of AZD1222 vaccination. Source of these receptors: an adult in good health.

This clone was counted a single time. CDR3 DNA sequence: TGCGCCAGCAGTAGGACAGGTAACACTGAAGCTTTCTTT. Its protein product is CASSRTGNTEAFF. This sequence joins TRBV4-1 and TRBJ1-1, with TRBD1 matching over 7 bases. With 6 bases clipped from V and 2 bases from J, the junction kept 3 bases outside the gene matches. The CDR3 spans 13 residues. Germline assignment: CDR1 MGHRA and CDR2 YSYEKL.

The chain recombines TRBV2 with TRBJ1-1; D uncertain. V lost 3 bases and J 2 bases, leaving 10 bases between the germline ends. Germline V gene sequence: CDR1 SNHLY, CDR2 FYNNEI. CDR3 length: 14 amino acids. The CDR3 DNA reads TGTGCCAGCAGTGACCGGTGGAGAAACACTGAAGCTTTCTTT. Translating gives CASSDRWRNTEAFF.

This chain connects TRBV2 to TRBJ1-4; TRBD1 might be the D (5 bases). Between the trimmed V and J ends, which lost 4 bases and 0 bases, there was a span of 21 bases. CDR3 length equals 19 residues. Germline lookup yields CDR1 SNHLY and CDR2 FYNNEI. CDR3 in amino acids: CASSVGPFNALSTNEKLFF. In DNA form, the CDR3 reads TGTGCCAGCAGTGTGGGGCCCTTTAACGCCCTTTCAACTAATGAAAAACTGTTTTTT.

The rearrangement links TRBV19 to TRBJ1-2, with D tentatively TRBD1 (5 bases). Trimming took 3 bases from V and 8 from J, leaving 13 bases between them. The germline CDR1 and CDR2 sequences are LNHDA and SQIVND (reference sequence). CDR3 size: 13 residues. CDR3 nucleotide sequence: TGTGCCAGTAGTATTGGGGGTGAGATGGGCTACACCTTC. It is translated as CASSIGGEMGYTF. The full variable domain, in which reference TRBV19 and TRBJ1-2 provide the parts outside the CDR3, is DGGITQSPKYLFRKEGQNVTLSCEQNLNHDAMYWYRQDPGQGLRLIYYSQIVNDFQKGDIAEGYSVSREKKESFPLTVTSAQKNPTAFYLCASSIGGEMGYTFGSGTRLTVV.

The V and J genes are TRBV20-1 and TRBJ2-4; 9 bases are a match to TRBD2. The CDR3 contains 12 residues. CDR1 and CDR2 from the germline V gene are DFQATT and SNEGSKA (reference sequence). The V segment lost 3 bases and the J segment 11 bases; nucleotides outside the gene matches: 5. CDR3 sequence (DNA): TGCAGTGCTAGTTTGCGGGAGGGCTTTCAGTACTTC. The encoded protein is CSASLREGFQYF.

This chain connects TRBV5-6 to TRBJ2-1; 9 nucleotides agree with TRBD2. The germline V gene has CDR1 SGHDT and CDR2 YYEEEE. This CDR3 is built from 14 residues. Trimming cost V 5 bases and J 7 bases; bases outside gene matches: 7. CDR3 in amino acids: CASRGGGRGNEQFF. In nucleotides, the CDR3 is TGTGCCAGCAGGGGCGGCGGGAGGGGAAATGAGCAGTTCTTC.

This chain connects TRBV6-1 to TRBJ2-1; D ambiguous. V was trimmed by 2 bases and J by 4 bases, leaving 3 bases between them. The CDR3 runs 12 residues. CDR1 and CDR2 from the germline V gene are MNHNS and SASEGT. CDR3 in amino acids: CASSEQYNEQFF. The CDR3 DNA sequence: TGTGCCAGCAGTGAACAATACAATGAGCAGTTCTTC.

The genes are TRBV19 and TRBJ2-2; maybe TRBD1 (6 bases). CDR3 size: 16 residues. Germline V gene sequence: CDR1 LNHDA, CDR2 SQIVND (reference sequence). V was trimmed by 7 bases and J by 6 bases, leaving 21 bases between them. The CDR3 region has the DNA TGTGCCAGTAAGGAGCAGGGGACCACATTGGCCGGGGAGCTGTTTTTT. It specifies CASKEQGTTLAGELFF.

CDR3 in DNA: TGCGCCAGCAGCCCGGACGCAGGGGCGTATGGCTACACCTTC. Translation: CASSPDAGAYGYTF. This sequence joins TRBV5-1 and TRBJ1-2; tentatively, D is TRBD1 (6 bases). Trimming took 4 bases from V and 5 from J, leaving 15 bases between them. This CDR3 contains 14 residues. Germline assignment: CDR1 SGHRS and CDR2 YFSETQ.

The chain employs TRBV5-5 and TRBJ2-1; D uncertain. This CDR3 contains 15 residues. Germline V gene lookup returns CDR1 SGHKS and CDR2 YYEKEE (reference sequence). Trimming took off 0 bases at V and 6 bases at J, with 13 bases between the two ends. Here the CDR3 reads CASSLASLLGNEQFF. Here the CDR3 DNA reads TGTGCCAGCAGCTTGGCCTCACTCCTCGGCAATGAGCAGTTCTTC.

The chain joins TRBV2 to TRBJ1-2, with D possibly being TRBD1 (6 bases). CDR3 length equals 14 residues. The V end was cut by 6 bases, the J end by 0 bases, with 11 bases between. Germline CDR1 reads SNHLY; CDR2 reads FYNNEI. The CDR3 is CASRVRGANYGYTF. The CDR3 DNA follows: TGTGCCAGCAGGGTGAGGGGGGCTAACTATGGCTACACCTTC. Using reference TRBV2 and TRBJ1-2 for the parts outside the CDR3, the full variable domain is EPEVTQTPSHQVTQMGQEVILRCVPISNHLYFYWYRQILGQKVEFLVSFYNNEISEKSEIFDDQFSVERPDGSNFTLKIRSTKLEDSAMYFCASRVRGANYGYTFGSGTRLTVV.

This clone was seen a handful of times. The V and J genes are TRBV10-1 and TRBJ2-1; D may be TRBD1 or TRBD2 (5 bases each). Germline V gene lookup returns CDR1 WNHNN and CDR2 SYGVQD (reference sequence). V lost 3 bases to trimming and J lost 9 bases, with 21 bases between them. CDR3 length equals 16 residues. The CDR3 loop is CASSEVERGPTVEQFF. CDR3 DNA: TGCGCCAGCAGTGAAGTAGAACGGGGCCCTACGGTTGAGCAGTTCTTC.

The V gene is TRBV7-8, the J gene TRBJ1-2, with D unresolved. V lost 2 bases to trimming and J lost 0 bases, with 10 bases between them. This CDR3 is 15 amino acids long. CDR1 SGHVS and CDR2 FQNEAQ come from the germline V gene. The CDR3 protein is CASSLSGRTNYGYTF. The CDR3 nucleotides read TGTGCCAGCAGCTTATCCGGACGTACTAACTATGGCTACACCTTC.

V usage is TRBV6-1 and J usage is TRBJ1-2; a possible D gene is TRBD1 (5 bases). V was trimmed by 1 base and J by 6 bases, leaving 9 bases between them. CDR1 and CDR2 from the germline V gene are MNHNS and SASEGT. This CDR3 is built from 13 residues. The CDR3 DNA reads TGTGCCAGCAGTGAAGGAGTAGGGGATGGCTACACCTTC. Translated: CASSEGVGDGYTF.

As for this clone: A read error may account for a junction end that differs from germline. V is TRBV7-9 and J is TRBJ2-7; possible D gene TRBD2, 7 bases. This CDR3 region has 12 residues. The germline V gene encodes CDR1 SEHNR and CDR2 FQNEAQ (reference sequence). The CDR3 is CASSSRGGISEF. The CDR3 DNA reads TGTGCCAGCAGCTCAAGGGGGGGCATAAGCGAGTTC.

The chain links TRBV5-1 to TRBJ2-5, with TRBD1 identical over 8 bases. CDR1 and CDR2 from the germline V gene are SGHRS and YFSETQ. V trimming: 1 base; J trimming: 4 bases; junction bases outside the gene matches: 6. The CDR3 is 15 residues long. CDR3 region: CASSLQTGAGETQYF. CDR3 DNA: TGCGCCAGCAGCTTGCAGACAGGGGCAGGAGAGACCCAGTACTTC.

The J gene is TRBJ2-7, the V gene TRBV5-6; 7 positions agree with TRBD1. J was trimmed by 3 bases and V by 5 bases; bases with no gene match: 5. The germline gives CDR1 SGHDT, CDR2 YYEEEE. CDR3 length: 13 amino acids. CDR3 in DNA: TGTGCCAGCAGGGTAGGGGGCGGCTACGAGCAGTACTTC. Amino acids: CASRVGGGYEQYF.